This T cell receptor beta chain was captured by sequencing in a study of shared clonotypes between healthy human individuals. Broader study findings: Among the subsets, naive ones generally showed larger estimated richness than memory ones.

This CDR3 is built from 15 residues. V gave up 1 base and J gave up 1 base, with 9 bases separating them. The V gene's germline CDR1 is SGHKS and CDR2 YYEKEE (reference sequence). From CD4+ cells came CD45RA+ naive and CD45RA-negative memory subsets. With respect to this clone: Its target is not known.

TCRdb's table, derived via immunoSEQ multiplex PCR, lists solely in-frame clones and lacks some. The sample has about 2.4 million clones, over 85% seen once. Source material: naive CD4+ T cells from PBMCs. Subset specified: CD45RA+ positively selected. The genes are TRBV5-5 and TRBJ2-1; a weak D match, TRBD1 (6 bases). The clonotype was recovered from a man aged 18 to 29 in good health. Some clones in this sample may be carry-over from other donors' samples. CDR3 in amino acids: CASSLFGQSYNEQFF. For the CDR3, the DNA is TGTGCCAGCAGCTTGTTTGGACAGTCCTACAATGAGCAGTTCTTC.